What follows are 27 T cell receptor beta chains derived from one specimen sequenced in a study of naive and memory T cell subsets. Four PCR rounds used nested alpha and beta constant region primers plus the SP2 primer. MiXCR, run by TCRdb on the 5' RACE reads, gives a single entry per CDR3 protein. The data contain 30,000 to 40,000 distinct CDR3 sequences, around 17% of them seen just once; the ten biggest clones take up roughly 2.5%. A UMI-containing oligonucleotide was joined by 3' ligation to the TCR cDNA template. Receptors were obtained from a female donor in good health.

V gene TRBV4-1 combines with J gene TRBJ1-6; no definite D call. From germline, CDR1 is MGHRA and CDR2 YSYEKL. Trimming removed 0 bases at V and 9 bases at J, with 12 bases between. This CDR3 is built from 15 residues. The CDR3 loop is CASSQDKALSSPLHF. The CDR3 DNA sequence: TGCGCCAGCAGCCAAGATAAAGCCCTTAGTTCACCCCTCCACTTT.

There are a few counts of this clonotype. The chain carries TRBV12-3 or TRBV12-4 and TRBJ1-1; no clear D. V was cut by 9 bases and J by 5 bases, with 13 bases left in between. The CDR3 runs 12 residues. CDR3 amino acids: CASHHRVTEAFF. DNA for the CDR3: TGTGCCAGTCATCACCGGGTGACTGAAGCTTTCTTT.

This clonotype was detected ten times or more. This chain joins TRBV20-1 and TRBJ1-5; D unclear. V shed 0 bases and J shed 16 bases, with 13 bases lying between them. This CDR3 region has 11 residues. Germline CDR1 DFQATT, CDR2 SNEGSKA (reference sequence). The CDR3 nucleotides read TGCAGTGCTAGAGATGACCATTCCCTACATTTT. Translation gives CSARDDHSLHF.

This clonotype was picked up many times. This chain links TRBV2 with TRBJ1-2, with D unclear. V lost 1 base, J lost 5 bases, and 5 bases lay in between. CDR1 SNHLY and CDR2 FYNNEI come from the germline V gene. This CDR3 region has 12 residues. The CDR3 sequence: CASSEGRYGYTF. CDR3 bases: TGTGCCAGCAGTGAAGGGCGGTATGGCTACACCTTC.

In its sample, this clonotype was seen many times. The V call is TRBV20-1, the J call TRBJ2-1; TRBD2 matches 11 bases. The V gene end was trimmed by 0 bases and the J gene end by 8 bases; junction bases not matched to a gene: 9. CDR3 size: 16 residues. CDR1 is DFQATT, CDR2 SNEGSKA, per germline (reference sequence). CDR3 DNA: TGCAGTGCTAGAGAGAGGCTAGCGGGGGGCCGCTATGAGCAGTTCTTC. It translates to CSARERLAGGRYEQFF.

The chain is built from TRBV27 and TRBJ2-5; possibly TRBD2 for D (5 bases). V lost 5 bases and J lost 3, with 16 bases in between. The CDR3 covers 15 residues. Germline V gene sequence: CDR1 MNHEY, CDR2 SMNVEV (reference sequence). The CDR3 spells CASSRSRAGEETQYF. In nucleotides, the CDR3 is TGTGCCAGCAGTCGCTCCCGGGCGGGCGAAGAGACCCAGTACTTC.

This clonotype was found many times. This chain joins TRBV2 and TRBJ1-1, with D perhaps TRBD1 (5 bases). The CDR3 runs to 14 residues. V was trimmed by 5 bases and J by 5 bases, leaving 15 bases between them. The germline V gene has CDR1 SNHLY and CDR2 FYNNEI. The CDR3 DNA reads as TGTGCCAGCAGTCCGGACAACGTCGGAACTGAAGCTTTCTTT. This encodes CASSPDNVGTEAFF. The variable domain in full, with the rest retrieved from reference TRBV2 and TRBJ1-1, is EPEVTQTPSHQVTQMGQEVILRCVPISNHLYFYWYRQILGQKVEFLVSFYNNEISEKSEIFDDQFSVERPDGSNFTLKIRSTKLEDSAMYFCASSPDNVGTEAFFGQGTRLTVV.

The chain combines TRBV13 with TRBJ2-3, with 7 bases aligning to TRBD1. V dropped 5 bases and J dropped 6; count of bases not matched to a gene: 11. In germline, CDR1 is PRHDT, CDR2 FYEKMQ (reference sequence). The CDR3 totals 15 residues. This CDR3 reads CASSPPGQPRDTQYF. The CDR3, as DNA: TGTGCCAGCAGCCCGCCGGGACAGCCCCGCGATACGCAGTATTTT. The variable domain in full, with the rest retrieved from reference TRBV13 and TRBJ2-3, is AAGVIQSPRHLIKEKRETATLKCYPIPRHDTVYWYQQGPGQDPQFLISFYEKMQSDKGSIPDRFSAQQFSDYHSELNMSSLELGDSALYFCASSPPGQPRDTQYFGPGTRLTVL.

The CDR3 sequence is CASSTDFPGSGEQFF. The CDR3 DNA sequence: TGCGCCAGCAGCACGGACTTTCCAGGGTCGGGTGAGCAGTTCTTC. This chain connects TRBV5-1 to TRBJ2-1, with D possibly being TRBD1 or TRBD2 (5 bases each). This CDR3 has 15 amino acids. Germline V gene lookup returns CDR1 SGHRS and CDR2 YFSETQ. V was cut by 4 bases and J by 9 bases, with 20 bases left in between.

The genes are TRBV6-6 and TRBJ1-1; no firm D call. The germline CDR1 and CDR2 sequences are MNHNY and SVGAGI (reference sequence). Trimming removed 5 bases at V and 1 base at J, with 8 bases between. The CDR3 spans 13 residues. In DNA, the CDR3 is TGTGCCAGCAGTCTTCAGAGGAACACTGAAGCTTTCTTT. The encoded protein is CASSLQRNTEAFF.

The sample holds many counts of this clonotype. This sequence joins TRBV15 and TRBJ1-2; TRBD1 matches at 7 bases. CDR1 LNHNV and CDR2 YYDKDF come from the germline V gene (reference sequence). The trim removed 5 bases at V and 4 bases at J, leaving 10 bases unmatched. This CDR3 is 15 amino acids long. The CDR3 DNA reads TGTGCCACCAGCGGGATGGACAGGACGATCTATGGCTACACCTTC. It yields the protein CATSGMDRTIYGYTF.

This clonotype was seen many times. The rearrangement uses TRBV7-7 and TRBJ2-2; no clear D gene. The CDR3 has 15 amino acids. The germline V gene has CDR1 SSHAT and CDR2 FNYEAQ (reference sequence). The V end was cut by 5 bases, the J end by 5 bases, with 15 bases between. The CDR3 sequence is CASSRALGYTGELFF. The CDR3 nucleotides are TGTGCCAGCAGCCGTGCTCTAGGATATACCGGGGAGCTGTTTTTT.

This clonotype was seen repeatedly, ten times or more. The CDR3 nucleotides read TGTGCCAGCAGCCAAGTTGACACGCTAGCGGGGGACACAGATACGCAGTATTTT. This gives the protein CASSQVDTLAGDTDTQYF. The chain has TRBV4-2 and TRBJ2-3; 10 bases match TRBD2. The CDR3 consists of 18 residues. Germline V gene sequence: CDR1 LGHNA, CDR2 YNFKEQ. V lost 1 base and J lost 2; bases outside the gene matches: 9.

This clonotype appeared many times. The rearrangement joins TRBV6-6 to TRBJ2-4; TRBD1 matches at 8 bases. V lost 6 bases to trimming and J lost 1 base; unmatched junction nucleotides: 20. The CDR3 is 20 residues long. Germline values: CDR1 MNHNY, CDR2 SVGAGI (reference sequence). CDR3 loop: CASSLGQGRWGDLAKNIQYF. The CDR3 nucleotides read TGTGCCAGCAGCCTTGGACAGGGCCGATGGGGGGACCTGGCCAAAAACATTCAGTACTTC.

This clonotype showed up many times. J is TRBJ1-1 and V is TRBV7-2; D is ambiguous. Deletions cut 1 base from V and 0 bases from J, with 12 bases between. Germline V gene data show CDR1 as SGHTA and CDR2 as FQGNSA. The CDR3 sequence is 16 residues long. The CDR3 nucleotides are TGTGCCAGCAGCTTAGGGGTGATTGGGATGAACACTGAAGCTTTCTTT. It yields the protein CASSLGVIGMNTEAFF.

This clonotype was detected ten times or more. J is TRBJ2-5 and V is TRBV10-2; D may be TRBD2 (5 bases). This CDR3 has 13 residues. The V end lost 4 bases, the J end lost 4 bases, and 10 bases lay between the germline ends. Germline V gives CDR1 WSHSY, CDR2 SAAADI. The CDR3 DNA reads TGCGCCAGCAGTGGGGCTAGCCGAGAGACCCAGTACTTC. It codes for CASSGASRETQYF.

This chain joins TRBV28 and TRBJ2-5; TRBD1 might be the D (5 bases). V lost 5 bases and J 8 bases, leaving 15 bases between the germline ends. The V gene's germline CDR1 is MDHEN and CDR2 SYDVKM. This CDR3 region has 13 residues. The CDR3 here is CASSAGQSVTQYF. The CDR3 DNA is TGTGCCAGCAGTGCTGGACAATCGGTAACCCAGTACTTC.

DNA of the CDR3: TGCAGCGTGGGACAGGGCCAAGAGACCCAGTACTTC. Protein: CSVGQGQETQYF. This chain connects TRBV29-1 to TRBJ2-5, with 9 bases matching TRBD1. The V gene end was trimmed by 6 bases and the J gene end by 1 base; junction bases not matched to a gene: 0. This CDR3 contains 12 residues. The germline CDR1 and CDR2 sequences are SQVTM and ANQGSEA.

The chain links TRBV12-3 or TRBV12-4 to TRBJ2-4; tentative D call: TRBD2 (5 bases). V lost 6 bases and J 0 bases, leaving 9 bases between the germline ends. This CDR3 is built from 14 residues. As DNA, the CDR3 is TGTGCCAGCAGCACCGAGGGAGCCAAAAACATTCAGTACTTC. This gives the protein CASSTEGAKNIQYF.

DNA of the CDR3: TGTGCCAGCAGCTTAAGTCCAGGGAACACCGGGGAGCTGTTTTTT. Translating gives CASSLSPGNTGELFF. The chain is built from TRBV7-3 and TRBJ2-2; D gene uncertain. This CDR3 region has 15 residues. Between the trimmed V and J ends, which lost 1 base and 1 base, there was a span of 7 bases. In germline, CDR1 is SGHTA, CDR2 FQGTGA.

By frequency in the sample, this clonotype is medium-sized. The genes are TRBV4-1 and TRBJ2-7; 10 bases fit TRBD1. Looked up from germline, CDR1 is MGHRA and CDR2 is YSYEKL. After removal of 3 bases from V and 4 bases from J, the junction contained 6 bases not matched to a gene. The CDR3 consists of 15 residues. As DNA, the CDR3 is TGCGCCAGCAGCCAGACCGGGACAGGGGTTTACGAGCAGTACTTC. Translation gives CASSQTGTGVYEQYF.

The gene calls are TRBV6-1 and TRBJ2-5; 7 bases are a match to TRBD2. The J segment lost 2 bases and the V segment lost 6 bases, leaving 3 bases of the junction unmatched. The CDR3 runs 13 residues. CDR1 is MNHNS, CDR2 SASEGT, per germline. CDR3 amino acids: CASRWTRQETQYF. In nucleotides, the CDR3 is TGTGCCAGCAGGTGGACTAGACAAGAGACCCAGTACTTC.

The sample holds a few counts of this clonotype. V gene TRBV6-1 combines with J gene TRBJ1-1; D gene unclear. The CDR3 extends over 13 amino acids. Germline CDR1 reads MNHNS; CDR2 reads SASEGT. Trimming stripped 7 bases from V and 5 bases from J, with 14 bases between. The CDR3 coding sequence is TGTGCCAGCAAAGTCTTGGCCGCAACTGAAGCTTTCTTT. This translates into CASKVLAATEAFF.

This clonotype was counted at least ten times. The rearrangement uses TRBV20-1 and TRBJ1-5; 12 bases are a match to TRBD1. The CDR3 covers 16 residues. V was clipped by 0 bases and J by 11 bases; unmatched bases: 11. Germline CDR1 DFQATT, CDR2 SNEGSKA (reference sequence). CDR3 DNA: TGCAGTGCTAGAGATCGGGGGACAGGGGGCAAAAGGGCCCAGCATTTT. The encoded protein is CSARDRGTGGKRAQHF.

In its sample, this clonotype was seen a few times. The chain employs TRBV12-3 or TRBV12-4 and TRBJ1-6, with 7 bases that match TRBD1. CDR3 length equals 14 residues. The V and J ends lost 4 bases and 13 bases, in that order; junction bases with no gene match: 10. The CDR3 region has the DNA TGTGCCAGCAGTTCCAGACAGGGCATTTTTCCCCTCCACTTT. Residues: CASSSRQGIFPLHF.

This clonotype came up many times. The CDR3 sequence: CSVGDRGYGYTF. The CDR3 nucleotides read TGCAGCGTGGGGGACAGGGGATATGGCTACACCTTC. This chain links TRBV29-1 with TRBJ1-2; TRBD1 aligns across 10 bases. This CDR3 has 12 amino acids. Per germline, CDR1 SQVTM and CDR2 ANQGSEA. V dropped 6 bases and J dropped 5; count of bases not matched to a gene: 3.

The chain links TRBV7-9 to TRBJ2-7; D ambiguous. V lost 4 bases and J 3 bases, leaving 10 bases between the germline ends. This CDR3 comprises 13 residues. CDR1 SEHNR and CDR2 FQNEAQ come from the germline V gene (reference sequence). The chain's CDR3 is CASSSQLDYEQYF. As DNA, the CDR3 is TGTGCCAGCAGCTCTCAGCTTGACTACGAGCAGTACTTC.